These 12 T cell receptor beta chains were sequenced from one sample in a study of blood T cells in healthy people across ages (dated by TCRdb to between 2014 and 2016). Library prep was done by 5' RACE. Sequenced using an Illumina HiSeq 2500. A second PCR of roughly 6 to 11 cycles was run with a J-beta primer mix and a sample-barcoded 5' primer. The public sequencing data were trimmed at Q25 with fastp and processed into clonotypes with MiXCR by TCRdb, which kept only in-frame beta chains. All rows with the same CDR3 protein become a single entry with the most common DNA and genes. Here the sample has 920,000 or so distinct CDR3 sequences; 35% to 50% occur a single time. Approximately 17% of the sample is in the top ten clones. Sequencing was performed on blood. The receptor source for this set is an older woman in good health.

The gene calls are TRBV5-4 and TRBJ2-5; 11 bases line up with TRBD2. CDR1 and CDR2 from the germline V gene are SGHNT and YYREEE (reference sequence). Germline trimming cut 4 bases from V and 6 bases from J; bases unmatched to any gene: 5. The CDR3 is made up of 14 amino acids. CDR3 region: CASSVTSGRKTQYF. In nucleotides, the CDR3 is TGTGCCAGCAGCGTAACTAGCGGGAGAAAGACCCAGTACTTC.

This clonotype was observed once. The chain uses TRBV11-2 and TRBJ2-5; 11 bases match TRBD2. Germline V gene data show CDR1 as SGHAT and CDR2 as FQNNGV. Losses at the gene ends were 1 base for V and 2 bases for J; bases not matched to a gene: 3. The CDR3 runs 16 residues. CDR3 nucleotides: TGTGCCAGCAGCTTAGTAGCGGGAGGGCCGCAAGAGACCCAGTACTTC. Its protein is CASSLVAGGPQETQYF.

This clonotype was detected a few times. The chain links TRBV27 to TRBJ2-3, with 11 bases fitting TRBD2. Germline trimming cut 6 bases from V and 3 bases from J; bases unmatched to any gene: 17. Germline V CDR1 and CDR2: MNHEY, SMNVEV (reference sequence). The CDR3 has 19 residues. The CDR3 loop is CASSHDSIAGGPLTDTQYF. CDR3 DNA: TGTGCCAGCAGCCACGATTCTATAGCGGGAGGGCCGTTGACAGATACGCAGTATTTT.

On this clonotype itself: This may arise from a read error, as a much more abundant clone is one base away. The chain uses TRBV7-2 and TRBJ2-5; 11 bases agree with TRBD1. This CDR3 has 14 amino acids. The trim removed 5 bases at V and 13 bases at J, leaving 12 bases unmatched. Germline CDR1 reads SGHTA; CDR2 reads FQGNSA. The CDR3 here is CASSTRTGGYERYF. Written as DNA, the CDR3 is TGTGCCAGCAGCACTCGGACAGGGGGCTACGAGCGGTACTTC.

This clonotype was observed a handful of times. This rearrangement joins TRBV20-1 to TRBJ1-2; a possible D gene is TRBD1 (5 bases). Germline CDR1 and CDR2: DFQATT and SNEGSKA (reference sequence). There are 13 residues in the CDR3. Trimming took 0 bases from V and 8 from J, leaving 13 bases between them. The CDR3 here is CSARDLDIEGYTF. CDR3 coding DNA: TGCAGTGCTAGAGATTTGGACATCGAGGGCTACACCTTC.

CDR3 sequence (DNA): TGTGCCAGCAGTTACACCCAGGGTTACGAGCAGTACTTC. Residues: CASSYTQGYEQYF. The gene calls are TRBV6-6 and TRBJ2-7; possible D gene TRBD1, 5 bases. The CDR3 contains 13 residues. V was trimmed by 2 bases and J by 4 bases, leaving 9 bases between them. CDR1 is MNHNY and CDR2 is SVGAGI in the germline V gene (reference sequence).

The chain couples TRBV5-1 to TRBJ2-1; maybe TRBD2 (5 bases). Trimming pared 5 bases from V and 0 bases from J, leaving 12 bases between. The CDR3 sequence is 15 residues long. The germline CDR1 and CDR2 sequences are SGHRS and YFSETQ. The CDR3 DNA reads as TGCGCCAGCAGTCCGGACTGGAACTCCTACAATGAGCAGTTCTTC. Its protein is CASSPDWNSYNEQFF.

There are a few counts of this clonotype. The rearrangement joins TRBV12-3 or TRBV12-4 to TRBJ2-6; D ambiguous. Trimming shortened V by 7 bases and J by 2 bases, and 12 bases separated the two germline ends. This CDR3 is built from 15 residues. CDR3 sequence (DNA): TGTGCCAGCACCTATAGCCCGGCTGGGGCCAACGTCCTGACTTTC. Amino acids: CASTYSPAGANVLTF.

This clonotype came up many times. Being one base from a much bigger clone, this may be a read error. This rearrangement joins TRBV11-3 to TRBJ2-3, with D hard to call. Trimming took off 4 bases at V and 4 bases at J, with 6 bases between the two ends. There are 12 residues in the CDR3. In germline, CDR1 is SGHNT, CDR2 YENEEA. CDR3 nucleotide sequence: TGTGCCAGCAGCTCCTTTTCAGATACGCAGTATTTT. It translates to CASSSFSDTQYF. Full variable domain (remainder filled in from reference TRBV11-3 and TRBJ2-3): EAGVVQSPRYKIIEKKQPVAFWCNPISGHNTLYWYLQNLGQGPELLIRYENEEAVDDSQLPKDRFSAERLKGVDSTLKIQPAELGDSAVYLCASSSFSDTQYFGPGTRLTVL.

About this clonotype itself: Compared with germline, one end of the junction differs, possibly owing to a read error. The V call is TRBV27, the J call TRBJ2-1; possibly TRBD1 for D (6 bases). Germline V gives CDR1 MNHEY, CDR2 SMNVEV (reference sequence). CDR3 length: 13 residues. This CDR3 reads CARSLGNGQSQFF. The CDR3 nucleotides are TGTGCCCGCAGTTTAGGGAATGGACAGTCCCAGTTCTTC.

The V and J genes are TRBV28 and TRBJ2-7; D may be TRBD1 (5 bases). CDR1 is MDHEN, CDR2 SYDVKM, per germline. The germline V and J ends were trimmed by 2 bases and 0 bases, with 11 bases remaining between them. CDR3 length equals 15 residues. CDR3 in amino acids: CASSLRQKTSYEQYF. The CDR3 region has the DNA TGTGCCAGCAGTTTAAGACAGAAAACCTCCTACGAGCAGTACTTC.

Worth noting for this clonotype: This may stem from a read error, because a much larger clone lies one nucleotide away. The chain couples TRBV4-1 to TRBJ2-7; D might be TRBD1 (5 bases). In germline, CDR1 is MGHRA, CDR2 YSYEKL. The CDR3 consists of 17 residues. The CDR3 reads CVSSLNYQGAKSYEQYF. CDR3 sequence (DNA): TGCGTCAGCAGCCTAAACTACCAGGGTGCAAAATCCTACGAGCAGTACTTC.